This TCR beta chain comes out of a study of T cell changes during pregnancy in multiple sclerosis. The data were produced by immunoSEQ multiplex PCR, yet TCRdb's version contains in-frame clones alone and is incomplete. The table lists about 72,000 clones, around 92% of them singletons. Germline lookup yields CDR1 ENHRY and CDR2 SYGVKD. Trimming took 7 bases from V and 1 from J; bases not matched to a gene: 5. This CDR3 contains 14 residues. The material sequenced was peripheral blood, taken in the third trimester of pregnancy. V usage is TRBV10-3 and J usage is TRBJ2-5; TRBD1 matches 8 bases. The source is a female donor in good health, enrolled as a control in a pregnancy study. CDR3 protein: CAITPTGVQETQYF. CDR3 DNA: TGTGCCATCACCCCGACAGGGGTCCAAGAGACCCAGTACTTC.